A selection of T cell receptor beta chains follows, all from one sample in a study of T cells in Graves' hyperthyroidism and ophthalmopathy. TCRdb re-called the multiplex PCR reads through MiXCR, storing one row per CDR3 protein. The sample lists about 500,000 distinct CDR3 sequences, around 14% seen once, with around a sixth in the top ten. The sample comprised blood. These receptors all come from a woman aged 18-30 years with Graves' hyperthyroidism. The CDR3 runs from the conserved cysteine through the conserved F or W. A D gene is named only where the DNA matches it firmly. Not all rows give a size; the values are once, few, many and, for expanded clones, a class.

cdr3_aa: CASSARDYGYTF; cdr3_nt: TGTGCCAGTAGTGCACGGGACTATGGCTACACCTTC; d_call: -; j_call: TRBJ1-2; clone_size: many; v_call: TRBV19
cdr3_aa: CASRMTADEEKLFF; cdr3_nt: TGTGCCAGTCGAATGACAGCGGACGAGGAAAAACTGTTTTTT; d_call: -; j_call: TRBJ1-4; clone_size: -; v_call: TRBV6-1
cdr3_aa: CASRGQGAGNTEAFF; cdr3_nt: TGTGCCAGCAGGGGACAGGGGGCCGGGAACACTGAAGCTTTCTTT; d_call: TRBD1; j_call: TRBJ1-1; clone_size: many; v_call: TRBV6-1
cdr3_aa: CASSPRQTTNEKLFF; cdr3_nt: TGTGCCAGCAGCCCCAGACAGACAACTAATGAAAAACTGTTTTTT; d_call: -; j_call: TRBJ1-4; clone_size: many; v_call: TRBV5-8
cdr3_aa: CASSPMERGPNYGYTF; cdr3_nt: TGTGCCAGCTCACCAATGGAAAGGGGTCCTAACTATGGCTACACCTTC; d_call: -; j_call: TRBJ1-2; clone_size: few; v_call: TRBV18
cdr3_aa: CASSTPGGWETQYF; cdr3_nt: TGTGCCAGCAGTACCCCCGGGGGATGGGAGACCCAGTACTTC; d_call: -; j_call: TRBJ2-5; clone_size: many; v_call: TRBV28
cdr3_aa: CASSPRDRGYDGYTF; cdr3_nt: TGTGCCAGTAGTCCCCGGGACAGGGGGTACGACGGCTACACCTTC; d_call: TRBD1; j_call: TRBJ1-2; clone_size: many; v_call: TRBV19
cdr3_aa: CASRLGGRGFDEQYF; cdr3_nt: TGTGCCAGCCGCCTGGGGGGACGGGGATTTGACGAGCAGTACTTC; d_call: -; j_call: TRBJ2-7; clone_size: many; v_call: TRBV6-1
cdr3_aa: CASSYWDRGPRGNEQFF; cdr3_nt: TGTGCCAGCAGTTATTGGGACAGGGGGCCGAGGGGCAATGAGCAGTTCTTC; d_call: TRBD1; j_call: TRBJ2-1; clone_size: few; v_call: TRBV6-5
cdr3_aa: CASSLGRTGVDEQFF; cdr3_nt: TGCGCCAGCAGCTTGGGTAGGACAGGGGTGGATGAGCAGTTCTTC; d_call: TRBD1; j_call: TRBJ2-1; clone_size: -; v_call: TRBV5-1
cdr3_aa: CASSSAGLAGGLEQFF; cdr3_nt: TGTGCCAGCAGCTCCGCGGGACTAGCGGGAGGCCTTGAGCAGTTCTTC; d_call: TRBD2; j_call: TRBJ2-1; clone_size: many; v_call: TRBV5-6
cdr3_aa: CASSLDDTPAPYGYTF; cdr3_nt: TGCGCCAGCAGCTTGGACGACACACCGGCACCCTATGGCTACACCTTC; d_call: -; j_call: TRBJ1-2; clone_size: many; v_call: TRBV5-1
cdr3_aa: CASSILKTGGLNEKLFF; cdr3_nt: TGTGCCAGCAGTATCCTTAAGACAGGGGGCCTTAATGAAAAACTGTTTTTT; d_call: TRBD1; j_call: TRBJ1-4; clone_size: many; v_call: TRBV27
cdr3_aa: CASSDGQGDEKLFF; cdr3_nt: TGCGCCAGCAGCGACGGACAGGGGGATGAAAAACTGTTTTTT; d_call: TRBD1; j_call: TRBJ1-4; clone_size: many; v_call: TRBV5-1
cdr3_aa: CASSHVGVRNTEAFF; cdr3_nt: TGTGCCAGCAGCCATGTAGGGGTAAGGAACACTGAAGCTTTCTTT; d_call: -; j_call: TRBJ1-1; clone_size: many; v_call: TRBV3-1
cdr3_aa: CASRPTWVGYTF; cdr3_nt: TGTGCCAGCAGGCCGACCTGGGTCGGCTACACCTTC; d_call: -; j_call: TRBJ1-2; clone_size: many; v_call: TRBV6-1
cdr3_aa: CASSTGTGLTEAFF; cdr3_nt: TGTGCCAGCAGTACCGGGACAGGGTTGACTGAAGCTTTCTTT; d_call: TRBD1; j_call: TRBJ1-1; clone_size: many; v_call: TRBV11-2